Reported below is one TCR beta chain. In the CD4+ fraction, cells were divided into CD45RA+ naive and CD45RA-negative memory subsets. The assay was immunoSEQ multiplex PCR, and TCRdb's table has in-frame clones only and misses some. The sample includes over a million clones, just under 99% seen only once; the top ten take 0.3% to 0.45%. The germline gives CDR1 SGHDN, CDR2 FVKESK. The length of the CDR3 is 15 residues. Trimming removed 3 bases at V and 0 bases at J, with 9 bases between. The entry originates in a study of shared clonotypes between healthy human individuals. Study background: Researchers drew samples from two women and a few men aged 18 to 49.

The TCR originated in a young man in good health. The chain joins TRBV14 to TRBJ2-1; tentatively, D is TRBD2 (5 bases). The sample consisted of naive CD4+ T cells sorted from blood. The subset is: CD45RA+ positively selected. The CDR3 is CASSQTRGSYNEQFF. The CDR3 DNA follows: TGTGCCAGCAGCCAGACACGGGGCTCCTACAATGAGCAGTTCTTC.